This T cell receptor (beta chain) comes out of a study of cytomegalovirus exposure and HLA in healthy donors. General observations from the study: With further analysis later on, most CMV-associated TCR beta chains appeared HLA-restricted. One cluster of highly shared sequence variants probably arose as a sequencing artifact. In a later analysis, TCR beta V- and J-gene trimming showed a link to a missense DCLRE1C variant. Beyond CMV serostatus, there was no information to go on about immune exposure.

With regard to this clone: Its antigen remains unknown.

The PCR had 60 Vbeta and 13 Jbeta primers. TCRdb keeps only in-frame clones here, not all; method: immunoSEQ multiplex PCR. The profile shows roughly 130,000 clones, roughly 80% of them singletons. V lost 1 base to trimming and J lost 4 bases, with 13 bases between them. The CDR3 covers 15 residues. Germline assignment: CDR1 SEHNR and CDR2 FQNEAQ (reference sequence). The chain combines TRBV7-9 with TRBJ1-2, with a tentative D call TRBD1 (5 bases). The TCR sequence derives from a middle-aged man in good health and CMV-seronegative. The sequenced sample consisted of PBMCs. This chain's CDR3 is CASSLDRLKTYGYTF. In nucleotides, the CDR3 is TGTGCCAGCAGCTTAGACAGGCTAAAAACCTATGGCTACACCTTC.